The rows below give T cell receptor beta chains drawn from one sample of a study of shared clonotypes between healthy human individuals. Profiled with immunoSEQ multiplex PCR; TCRdb holds only in-frame clones, not every one. The repertoire holds around 1.6 million clones, 98% seen once, with about 0.4% in the top ten. The specimen was naive CD4+ T cells sorted from blood. These receptors originate from a man aged 25-40 years in good health. The CDR3 runs from the conserved cysteine through the conserved F or W. A D gene is named only where the DNA matches it firmly. Clone size appears in some rows only: once, few, many, or a class for an expanded clone.

TRBJ1-5,TRBV10-1,NA,NA,TGCGAAAGAGCTACAGGGATTTTCGGGAATCAGCCCCAGCATTTT,CERATGIFGNQPQHF
TRBJ2-1,TRBV5-1,NA,TRBD1,TGCGCCAGCAGCTTGGAAGGACAGGGCCCCAATGAGCAGTTCTTC,CASSLEGQGPNEQFF
TRBJ2-5,TRBV5-1,NA,NA,TGCGCCAGCAGCGGGGGAAGTGGGGAGACCCAGTACTTC,CASSGGSGETQYF
TRBJ2-1,TRBV19,NA,NA,TGTGCCAGTAGTATTGGGGGCTCCTACAATGAGCAGTTCTTC,CASSIGGSYNEQFF
TRBJ2-3,TRBV7-7,NA,TRBD2,TGTGCCAGCAGCTTAGGACTAGCGGGAGATACGCAGTATTTT,CASSLGLAGDTQYF
TRBJ2-1,TRBV10-3,NA,NA,TGTGCCATCAGTGAGTTTAGGGAGGACAATGAGCAGTTCTTC,CAISEFREDNEQFF
TRBJ2-1,TRBV7-6,NA,TRBD2,TGTGCCAGCAGCTTAGGGGGGGGTAAGCGTGGTGAGCAGTTCTTC,CASSLGGGKRGEQFF
TRBJ2-7,TRBV10-1,NA,TRBD1,TGCGCCAGCAGTGAGCGGGCAGGGGGCAACAACGAGCAGTACTTC,CASSERAGGNNEQYF
TRBJ2-2,TRBV4-3,NA,TRBD1,TGCGCCAGCAGCCAAGCGGACAGGGACACCGGGGAGCTGTTTTTT,CASSQADRDTGELFF
TRBJ1-1,TRBV18,NA,TRBD1,TGTGCCAGCTCACCGGGACAGGAGTACACTGAAGCTTTCTTT,CASSPGQEYTEAFF
TRBJ2-1,TRBV5-8,NA,NA,TGTGCCAGCAGGGCGATCCCAACCCCATCCTACAATGAGCAGTTCTTC,CASRAIPTPSYNEQFF
TRBJ2-1,TRBV7-9,NA,TRBD2,TGTGCCAGCAGCCCTTTTAGCGGGAGCTCCTACAATGAGCAGTTCTTC,CASSPFSGSSYNEQFF
TRBJ2-3,TRBV11-2,NA,NA,TGTGCCAGCAGCTTAGATCCCGATCTCGGAGATACGCAGTATTTT,CASSLDPDLGDTQYF
TRBJ1-5,TRBV19,NA,NA,TGTGCCAGCCAAAAGTCTGTAGACGGTCAGCCCCAGCATTTT,CASQKSVDGQPQHF
TRBJ2-3,TRBV2,NA,TRBD2,TGTGCCAGCAGTGCTTGGTGGGCTAGCGGGAGGAGCACAGATACGCAGTATTTT,CASSAWWASGRSTDTQYF
TRBJ2-7,TRBV7-8,NA,NA,TGTGCCAGCAGCTTAGTATTTCTACCACAGTACGAGCAGTACTTC,CASSLVFLPQYEQYF
TRBJ2-3,TRBV7-8,NA,TRBD2,TGTGCCAGCAGCTTAGCTATACGGACTAGCGGCACAGATACGCAGTATTTT,CASSLAIRTSGTDTQYF
TRBJ2-7,TRBV29-1,once,NA,TGCAGCGTTGGTAAGGTCAACGAGCAGTACTTC,CSVGKVNEQYF
TRBJ2-1,TRBV7-9,NA,NA,TGTGCCAGCAGCTTAGCCCCCTCAGGAATCAATGAGCAGTTCTTC,CASSLAPSGINEQFF
TRBJ1-1,TRBV10-3,NA,NA,TGTGCCACACAGGTGAACACTGAAGCTTTCTTT,CATQVNTEAFF
TRBJ2-3,TRBV5-1,NA,NA,TGCGCCAGCAGCCTCCGACCTACAGGACTCTTCACAGATACGCAGTATTTT,CASSLRPTGLFTDTQYF
TRBJ2-3,TRBV11-2,NA,NA,TGTGCCAGCAGCTCCGGACATAACACAGATACGCAGTATTTT,CASSSGHNTDTQYF
TRBJ2-3,TRBV29-1,NA,TRBD2,TGCAGCTCCGGGGGAGGGCCTGCAATTGGTACGCAGTATTTT,CSSGGGPAIGTQYF
TRBJ1-4,TRBV11-2,NA,TRBD1,TGTGCCAGCAGCCTGAGCGGGACAGGGGAAGAAAAACTGTTTTTT,CASSLSGTGEEKLFF
TRBJ2-7,TRBV6-5,NA,TRBD1,TGTGCCAGCAGACGGACCGGACAGGACTACGAGCAGTACTTC,CASRRTGQDYEQYF
TRBJ2-2,TRBV5-1,NA,NA,TGCGCCAGCAGCTCCAGCGGCCTAGCAAGGAACACCGGGGAGCTGTTTTTT,CASSSSGLARNTGELFF
TRBJ2-3,TRBV7-2,NA,NA,TGTGCCAGCAGCCCACACCTGGCGGGAAGGTTCAATACGCAGTATTTT,CASSPHLAGRFNTQYF
TRBJ1-4,TRBV7-6,NA,NA,TGTGCCCCTCTGGGGGAAAAACTGTTTTTT,CAPLGEKLFF
TRBJ1-5,TRBV2,NA,NA,TGTGCCAGCAGTGGTGGGCGCCTTAGCAATCAGCCCCAGCATTTT,CASSGGRLSNQPQHF
TRBJ1-1,TRBV18,NA,NA,TGTGCCAGCTCACTTCAAGGGTTTCAGCGTGAAGCTTTCTTT,CASSLQGFQREAFF
TRBJ2-7,TRBV27,NA,TRBD1,TGTGCCAGCAGCTCATATTTAGGTGGTGACCGGGACAGGGGGCTTATCACCTACGAGCAGTACTTC,CASSSYLGGDRDRGLITYEQYF
TRBJ2-7,TRBV19,NA,NA,TGTGCCAGTAGTCAGTGGGGCAGTCAGCTCTACGAGCAGTACTTC,CASSQWGSQLYEQYF
TRBJ2-1,TRBV30,NA,TRBD2,TGTGCCTGGACTCCGAAACCGGGACTAGCAAATGAGCAGTTCTTC,CAWTPKPGLANEQFF
TRBJ2-1,TRBV7-3,NA,NA,TGTGCCAGCAGCCCGGGACCAAGCTCCTACAATGAGCAGTTCTTC,CASSPGPSSYNEQFF
TRBJ2-7,TRBV7-9,NA,TRBD2,TGTGCCAGCAGTCCGATAGCGGGAGGGCACTCCTACGAGCAGTACTTC,CASSPIAGGHSYEQYF
TRBJ2-1,TRBV5-5,NA,NA,TGTGCCAGCGGGAATAGTCCACAGCGCAATGAGCAGTTCTTC,CASGNSPQRNEQFF
TRBJ2-7,TRBV11-2,once,NA,TGTGCCAGCAGCCGCGAGGCAGGCAGGGCCTACGAGCAGTACTTC,CASSREAGRAYEQYF
TRBJ2-7,TRBV7-8,NA,TRBD2,TGTGCCAGCAGCTCACCGGGACTACCCTACGAGCAGTACTTC,CASSSPGLPYEQYF
TRBJ1-2,TRBV5-4,NA,NA,TGTGCCAGCAGCGCGGCCGGCACTAACTATGGCTACACCTTC,CASSAAGTNYGYTF
TRBJ2-7,TRBV9,NA,NA,TGTGCCAGCAGCGTAGATATGGATTGGAGCTACGAGCAGTACTTC,CASSVDMDWSYEQYF
TRBJ1-1,TRBV5-1,NA,NA,TGCGCCAGCAGCTTGGCCCAGCCACCAAGAAGTGAAGCTTTCTTT,CASSLAQPPRSEAFF
TRBJ1-2,TRBV6-5,NA,TRBD1,TGTGCCAGCAGCCCAGGGGACAGGGGAAGGGGCTACACCTTC,CASSPGDRGRGYTF
TRBJ2-7,TRBV18,NA,NA,TGTGCCAGCTCACCACGTGAGTCAGGGACCTACGAGCAGTACTTC,CASSPRESGTYEQYF
TRBJ2-1,TRBV9,NA,TRBD2,TGTGCCAGCAGCGGAAGCGGGAGGGCCCTCCTTGAGCAGTTCTTC,CASSGSGRALLEQFF
TRBJ2-2,TRBV30,NA,NA,TGTGCCTGGAGTTCCGGTCTTCCCGGGGAGCTGTTTTTT,CAWSSGLPGELFF